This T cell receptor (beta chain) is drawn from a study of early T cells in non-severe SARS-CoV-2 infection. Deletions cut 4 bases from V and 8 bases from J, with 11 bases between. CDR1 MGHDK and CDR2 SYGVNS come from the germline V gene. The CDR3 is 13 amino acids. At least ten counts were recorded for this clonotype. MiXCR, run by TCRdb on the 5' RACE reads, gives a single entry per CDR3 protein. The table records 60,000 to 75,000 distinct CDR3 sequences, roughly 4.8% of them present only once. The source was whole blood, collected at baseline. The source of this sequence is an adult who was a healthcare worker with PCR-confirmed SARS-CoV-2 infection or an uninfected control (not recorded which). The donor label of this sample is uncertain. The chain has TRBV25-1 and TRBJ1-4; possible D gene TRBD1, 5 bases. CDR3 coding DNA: TGTGCCAGCAGTGTGACAGACGGCGAAAAACTGTTTTTT. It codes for CASSVTDGEKLFF.